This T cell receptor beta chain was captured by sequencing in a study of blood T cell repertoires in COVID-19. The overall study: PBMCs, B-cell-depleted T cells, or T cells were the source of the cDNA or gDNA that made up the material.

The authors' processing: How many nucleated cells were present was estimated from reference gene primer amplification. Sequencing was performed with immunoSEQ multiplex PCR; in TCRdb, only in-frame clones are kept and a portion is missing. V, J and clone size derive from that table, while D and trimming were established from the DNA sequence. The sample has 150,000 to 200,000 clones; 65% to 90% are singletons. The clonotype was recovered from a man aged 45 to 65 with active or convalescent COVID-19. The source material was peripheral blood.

The CDR3 DNA reads as TGTGCCAGCAGCGTAGAGGGTTCGGGGGGCTCCTACAATGAGCAGTTCTTC. It yields the protein CASSVEGSGGSYNEQFF. V is TRBV9 and J is TRBJ2-1; 7 nucleotides match TRBD2. The CDR3 covers 17 residues. The germline CDR1 and CDR2 sequences are SGDLS and YYNGEE. Unmatched junction bases numbered 6, after V lost 0 bases and J lost 0 bases.